This T cell receptor beta chain was documented in a study of blood T cell repertoires in COVID-19. Study-wide background: Some COVID-19 samples were acute and others convalescent; all came from the United States, Italy and Spain. T cells, B-cell-depleted T cells, or PBMCs supplied cDNA or gDNA.

Per the original data handling: By means of reference gene primer amplification, nucleated cell counts were estimated. Profiled with immunoSEQ multiplex PCR; TCRdb holds only in-frame clones, not every one. From that table come the V and J calls and clone size; the DNA was used to work out D and trimming. The profile shows just over 90,000 clones, 90% of them singletons. V shed 0 bases and J shed 0 bases, with 13 bases lying between them. The CDR3 length is 17 residues. The germline V gene has CDR1 LGHNA and CDR2 YSLEER. The material sequenced was peripheral blood. The chain is built from TRBV4-3 and TRBJ2-3; D is unclear. The TCR originated in a human donor with active COVID-19. The donor label of this sample is uncertain. The CDR3, as DNA: TGCGCCAGCAGCCAAGATACGGTAGTTCCTAGCACAGATACGCAGTATTTT. Its protein is CASSQDTVVPSTDTQYF.